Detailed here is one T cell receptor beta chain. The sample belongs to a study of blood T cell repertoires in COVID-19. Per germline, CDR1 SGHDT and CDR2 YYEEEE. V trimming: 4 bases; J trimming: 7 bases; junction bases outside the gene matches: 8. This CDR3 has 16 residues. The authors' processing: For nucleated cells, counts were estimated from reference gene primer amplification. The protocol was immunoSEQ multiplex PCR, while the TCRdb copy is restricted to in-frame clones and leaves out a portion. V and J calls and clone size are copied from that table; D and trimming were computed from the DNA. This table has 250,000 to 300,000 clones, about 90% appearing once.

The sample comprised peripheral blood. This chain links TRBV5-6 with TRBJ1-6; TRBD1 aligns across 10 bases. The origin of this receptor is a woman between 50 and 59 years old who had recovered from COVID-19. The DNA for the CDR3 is TGTGCCAGCAGCACCGGGACAGGGGCTGGCAATTCACCCCTCCACTTT. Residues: CASSTGTGAGNSPLHF.